These T cell receptor beta chains were read from a single sample in a study of blood T cell repertoires in COVID-19. Data came from immunoSEQ multiplex PCR; TCRdb stores just in-frame clones and leaves some out. The sample records 150,000 to 200,000 clones, approximately 80% being singletons. The specimen sequenced was peripheral blood. These receptors were collected from a woman older than 75 with COVID-19, enrolled during active disease. Each CDR3 is given with its conserved first and last residue. The D gene is left open where the match is weak. Only part of the rows carry a size: once, few, many, or a class if the clone is expanded.

J gene,clone size,V gene,D gene,CDR3 DNA,CDR3 protein
TRBJ2-3,once,TRBV5-1,TRBD2,TGCGCCAGCAGCTGGACTAGCGGGGAAGATACGCAGTATTTT,CASSWTSGEDTQYF
TRBJ2-3,once,TRBV5-1,.,TGCGCCAGCAGCCCTCTCACTAGCACAGATACGCAGTATTTT,CASSPLTSTDTQYF
TRBJ2-7,.,TRBV27,.,TGTGCCAGCAATAGGCAGGGTTGGTACGAGCAGTACTTC,CASNRQGWYEQYF
TRBJ1-3,.,TRBV29-1,.,TGCAGCGTGCAGGTCTCTGGAAACACCATATATTTT,CSVQVSGNTIYF
TRBJ1-3,.,TRBV19,.,TGTGCCAGTAGTAATGGGGGCCAACAATTCTCTGGAAACACCATATATTTT,CASSNGGQQFSGNTIYF
TRBJ1-2,.,TRBV7-9,TRBD1,TGTGCCAGCAGAACTACAGGGGACTATGGCTACACCTTC,CASRTTGDYGYTF
TRBJ2-7,.,TRBV7-9,TRBD1,TGTGCCAGCAGCTCCACAGGGGTCTACGAGCAGTACTTC,CASSSTGVYEQYF
TRBJ1-3,few,TRBV29-1,.,TGCAGCGCCCGGGGCTCAGGGGCTGGCGGAAACACCATATATTTT,CSARGSGAGGNTIYF
TRBJ1-1,.,TRBV28,TRBD1,TGTGCCAGCAGCAGACAGGGGAGCACTGAAGCTTTCTTT,CASSRQGSTEAFF
TRBJ1-5,.,TRBV19,.,TGTGCCAGTAGCGGGTCGAATCAGCCCCAGCATTTT,CASSGSNQPQHF
TRBJ1-3,.,TRBV6-5,.,TGTGCCAGCACTCCCAGCGGGGGAAACACCATATATTTT,CASTPSGGNTIYF
TRBJ2-1,.,TRBV12-3/TRBV12-4,.,TGTGCCAGCAGTTCGCGTTACAATGAGCAGTTCTTC,CASSSRYNEQFF
TRBJ2-7,.,TRBV29-1,.,TGCAGCGCTCGGACAGTATCCTACGAGCAGTACTTC,CSARTVSYEQYF
TRBJ1-2,.,TRBV24-1,.,TGTGCCACCAGTGAGCGCGACAATTCGTCTAACTATGGCTACACCTTC,CATSERDNSSNYGYTF
TRBJ1-5,once,TRBV6-1,.,TGTGCCAGCAGTGAGGTTAAGGGACGCCGGGGGGGTCAGCCCCAGCATTTT,CASSEVKGRRGGQPQHF
TRBJ1-2,.,TRBV3-1/TRBV3-2,.,TGTGCCAGCAGCCCAAGGCCGGGGTTGGGCTATGGCTACACCTTC,CASSPRPGLGYGYTF
TRBJ2-2,.,TRBV7-8,.,TGTGCCAGCAGCTTAGGTGCGGGGTCCGGGGAGCTGTTTTTT,CASSLGAGSGELFF
TRBJ1-1,.,TRBV7-9,TRBD1,TGTGCCAGCAGCACTCCGGGACAGGGCTATGAAGCTTTCTTT,CASSTPGQGYEAFF
TRBJ2-7,many,TRBV28,TRBD1,TGTGCCAGCAGAATCCGGGACAGATCATCCTACGAGCAGTACTTC,CASRIRDRSSYEQYF
TRBJ1-6,few,TRBV6-5,.,TGTGCCGGAGGGGACGAAAATATTCTGGTTTCACCCCTCCACTTT,CAGGDENILVSPLHF
TRBJ2-7,.,TRBV19,.,TGTGCCAGTAGTAAGGCTCCCCTTCAGGGCTACGAGCAGTACTTC,CASSKAPLQGYEQYF
TRBJ2-1,.,TRBV2,.,TGTGCCAGCAACCTTATGAGAGACTTGGATGAGCAGTTCTTC,CASNLMRDLDEQFF
TRBJ2-5,.,TRBV11-3,.,TGTGCCAGCAGCTCCGGCCGCAGGTCCCTCAGGGAAGAGACCCAGTACTTC,CASSSGRRSLREETQYF
TRBJ2-1,many,TRBV24-1,TRBD2,TGTGCCACCAGTGATTTGGGGGGGGATAAAACCGGTCCAGAGCAGTTCTTC,CATSDLGGDKTGPEQFF
TRBJ2-5,.,TRBV30,TRBD1,TGTGCCTGGAGTGGAAGTCAGGGGGCCGAGACCCAGTACTTC,CAWSGSQGAETQYF
TRBJ2-1,.,TRBV12-5,TRBD2,TGTGCTAGTGGTTTGTTTCTGTCTAGCGGGAGTTGGTCCTACAATGAGCAGTTCTTC,CASGLFLSSGSWSYNEQFF
TRBJ1-4,.,TRBV6-1,TRBD1,TGTGCCAGCAGTGAATCCACAGGGGTGGGTGAAAAACTGTTTTTT,CASSESTGVGEKLFF
TRBJ2-1,.,TRBV11-2,TRBD2,TGTGCCAGCAGCTTAGTGGGCGGGACTACTTACAATGAGCAGTTCTTC,CASSLVGGTTYNEQFF
TRBJ1-2,few,TRBV2,TRBD1,TGTGCCAGCAGGCCCCTACAGGGGCCGATTTATGGCTACACCTTC,CASRPLQGPIYGYTF
TRBJ2-5,.,TRBV18,.,TGTGCCAGCTCCCTAAGACGGAGCGAGACCCAGTACTTC,CASSLRRSETQYF